A selection of T cell receptor beta chains follows, all from one sample in a study of cytomegalovirus exposure and HLA in healthy donors. Sequencing was performed with immunoSEQ multiplex PCR; in TCRdb, only in-frame clones are kept and a portion is missing. The table records around 100,000 clones, less than 85% of them present only once. Sequencing input: PBMCs. The receptors derive from a woman aged 60-75 years in good health and CMV-seropositive. Each CDR3 is given with its conserved first and last residue. D genes are given only for firm matches. The listing skips clone size in some rows; elsewhere it reads once, few, many or a size class.

V,size,D,J,DNA,CDR3
TRBV5-1,once,NA,TRBJ2-2,TGCGCCAGCAGAGAGAGCCACTCGGGCGGGGAGCTGTTTTTT,CASRESHSGGELFF
TRBV5-6,few,NA,TRBJ1-1,TGTGCCAGCAGCTTGGTAACGGTGAACACTGAAGCTTTCTTT,CASSLVTVNTEAFF
TRBV7-9,NA,NA,TRBJ2-1,TGTGCCAGCAGCCCGGGGGAGAAGTTCTTC,CASSPGEKFF
TRBV18,NA,TRBD1,TRBJ2-5,TGTGCCAGCTCACCGGGACAGGGGACAACCCAGTACTTC,CASSPGQGTTQYF
TRBV7-8,NA,NA,TRBJ1-5,TGTGCCAGCAGCTTAATATCTTCCTCTTCGGGGACCAGGGGCCAGCCCCAGCATTTT,CASSLISSSSGTRGQPQHF
TRBV6-6,few,NA,TRBJ1-5,TGTGCCAGCAGCCCCAGTACTAGCAATCAGCCCCAGCATTTT,CASSPSTSNQPQHF
TRBV9,NA,TRBD2,TRBJ2-2,TGTGCCAGCAGCTCTAGCGGGAGTTTCACCGGGGAGCTGTTTTTT,CASSSSGSFTGELFF
TRBV2,NA,NA,TRBJ2-1,TGTGCCAGCAGTGAAAACTACCGCGGGGAGCAGTTCTTC,CASSENYRGEQFF
TRBV10-2,NA,NA,TRBJ1-2,TGCGCCAGCAGTGAGGGACACGCACATGGCTACACCTTC,CASSEGHAHGYTF
TRBV7-9,NA,NA,TRBJ2-3,TGTGCCAGCAGCTTAGGACAGTCTAGCACAGATACGCAGTATTTT,CASSLGQSSTDTQYF
TRBV7-6,NA,TRBD1,TRBJ1-5,TGTGCCAGCAGCGATGGGCAGGGGGCGAATCAGCCCCAGCATTTT,CASSDGQGANQPQHF
TRBV6-1,NA,TRBD2,TRBJ2-1,TGTGCCAGCAGCCCTAGCGGATACTCCTACAATGAGCAGTTCTTC,CASSPSGYSYNEQFF
TRBV10-3,NA,TRBD2,TRBJ2-2,TGTGCCATCAAGGCGCTAGCGGACACCGGGGAGCTGTTTTTT,CAIKALADTGELFF
TRBV6-4,NA,NA,TRBJ2-3,TGTGCCAGCAGTGACAATGACAGCCCCACAGATACGCAGTATTTT,CASSDNDSPTDTQYF
TRBV6-5,NA,NA,TRBJ2-7,TGTGCCAGCAGTTACTCTGACTTAGCCTACGAGCAGTACTTC,CASSYSDLAYEQYF
TRBV28,NA,NA,TRBJ1-1,TGTGCCAGCAGTTTGGCAGGGGAGATGAACACTGAAGCTTTCTTT,CASSLAGEMNTEAFF
TRBV4-1,NA,TRBD2,TRBJ2-5,TGCGCCAGCAGCCTGCTCGGGGGGGAGACCCAGTACTTC,CASSLLGGETQYF
TRBV5-1,NA,NA,TRBJ2-7,TGCGCCAGCAGCTTGGCCCCCCGGAGCTCCTACGAGCAGTACTTC,CASSLAPRSSYEQYF
TRBV5-1,NA,TRBD1,TRBJ2-1,TGCGCCAGCAGCTTGCTGGGACAGGGTCGCGATGAGCAGTTCTTC,CASSLLGQGRDEQFF
TRBV18,once,NA,TRBJ2-7,TGTGCCAGCTCACCACCGTCCAGATTCTCCTACGAGCAGTACTTC,CASSPPSRFSYEQYF
TRBV14,NA,TRBD1,TRBJ2-5,TGTGCCAGCAGCCTCCCGGGACAGGGGTCGAAGACCCAGTACTTC,CASSLPGQGSKTQYF
TRBV6-6,NA,NA,TRBJ2-2,TGTGCCAGCAGACCCCCCCCAGGGACGAACACCGGGGAGCTGTTTTTT,CASRPPPGTNTGELFF
TRBV2,NA,TRBD1,TRBJ2-1,TGTGCCAGCAGTCCTGACAGGGGGTACAACAATGAGCAGTTCTTC,CASSPDRGYNNEQFF
TRBV30,few,NA,TRBJ1-6,TGTGCCTGTGGAGGGACTTCCAAGCCCCCTTCCTATAATTCACCCCTCCACTTT,CACGGTSKPPSYNSPLHF
TRBV29-1,NA,NA,TRBJ2-7,TGCAGCGTTACAGGGATAATTTTAGGCGAGCAGTACTTC,CSVTGIILGEQYF
TRBV2,NA,NA,TRBJ1-4,TGTGCCAGCAGTGTTTCAGGAATTACAACTAATGAAAAACTGTTTTTT,CASSVSGITTNEKLFF
TRBV4-1,NA,TRBD1,TRBJ1-5,TGCGCCAGCAGCACTCGGACAGGGGGAAGCAATCAGCCCCAGCATTTT,CASSTRTGGSNQPQHF
TRBV9,NA,TRBD2,TRBJ2-1,TGTGCCAGCAGCGTAGCGGGAGGCCCCTACAATGAGCAGTTCTTC,CASSVAGGPYNEQFF
TRBV2,NA,TRBD2,TRBJ2-7,TGTGCCAGCAGTGGGCTAGCGGCGTACTCCTACGAGCAGTACTTC,CASSGLAAYSYEQYF
TRBV9,NA,NA,TRBJ2-5,TGTGCCAGCAGCGTCACGGGGGTGGGGAATCAAGAGACCCAGTACTTC,CASSVTGVGNQETQYF
TRBV30,NA,TRBD1,TRBJ1-1,TGTGCCTGGAGAAGACAGGGGTCTGGAGCTGAAGCTTTCTTT,CAWRRQGSGAEAFF
TRBV19,NA,TRBD1,TRBJ2-1,TGTGCCAGTAGTACCACCGGGACAGGGATCCATGAGCAGTTCTTC,CASSTTGTGIHEQFF
TRBV19,few,NA,TRBJ1-5,TGTGCCAGTAGTCTTCCAGGGTGGCAGCCCCAGCATTTT,CASSLPGWQPQHF
TRBV6-1,NA,NA,TRBJ2-7,TGTGCCAGCAGTTTACTAGCCCTATCCTACGAGCAGTACTTC,CASSLLALSYEQYF
TRBV27,NA,NA,TRBJ2-1,TGTGCCAGCAGTTCAGGCGTAGGACAGCGCTACAATGAGCAGTTCTTC,CASSSGVGQRYNEQFF
TRBV6-6,NA,NA,TRBJ2-1,TGTGCCAGCAGTAGTATCCCAGATGAGCAGTTCTTC,CASSSIPDEQFF
TRBV19,NA,NA,TRBJ2-2,TGTGCCAGTACCACCGGGACAACGAACACCGGGGAGCTGTTTTTT,CASTTGTTNTGELFF
TRBV27,once,NA,TRBJ1-3,TGTGCCAGCAGTCCGACAGCCAACTCTGGAAACACCATATATTTT,CASSPTANSGNTIYF
TRBV11-3,NA,NA,TRBJ2-1,TGTGCCAGCAGCTTAGATAAGGCTAGGCATGAGCAGTTCTTC,CASSLDKARHEQFF
TRBV7-2,NA,TRBD1,TRBJ1-2,TGTGCCAGCAGCTTAACAGGGGGCGGATATGGCTACACCTTC,CASSLTGGGYGYTF
TRBV10-1,NA,TRBD1,TRBJ2-2,TGCGCCAGCAGCCAACGACAGGGGAACACCGGGGAGCTGTTTTTT,CASSQRQGNTGELFF
TRBV4-1,few,NA,TRBJ2-7,TGCGCCAGCAGCCAAGAATCGGACAGTCCCTACGAGCAGTACTTC,CASSQESDSPYEQYF
TRBV5-1,NA,TRBD1,TRBJ2-3,TGCGCCAGCAGCTTCGGGACAGGCCTTAGCACAGATACGCAGTATTTT,CASSFGTGLSTDTQYF
TRBV9,once,TRBD2,TRBJ2-1,TGTGCCAGCAGCGTAGGAGGACTAGCGGCACCTAATGAGCAGTTCTTC,CASSVGGLAAPNEQFF
TRBV5-1,once,NA,TRBJ1-4,TGCGCCAGCAGCTTGGTGCCGGGGAATGAAAAACTGTTTTTT,CASSLVPGNEKLFF
TRBV30,NA,TRBD1,TRBJ2-7,TGTGCCTCGGGACAGGGGTACGAGCAGTACTTC,CASGQGYEQYF
TRBV4-2,NA,TRBD2,TRBJ2-1,TGTGCCAGCAGCCAAGATCGTGGGACTAGCGGGAGACATGGGCAGTTCTTC,CASSQDRGTSGRHGQFF
TRBV19,once,TRBD2,TRBJ2-1,TGTGCCAGTAGTATTCTGGCGGGAGTAAATGAGCAGTTCTTC,CASSILAGVNEQFF
TRBV6-1,NA,TRBD1,TRBJ2-2,TGTGCCAGCAGAACTGAGGGGGCGTCCACCGGGGAGCTGTTTTTT,CASRTEGASTGELFF
TRBV6-1,NA,TRBD1,TRBJ2-2,TGTGCCGGCAAGACAGGGGGCGGATCCGGGGAGCTGTTTTTT,CAGKTGGGSGELFF
TRBV11-2,few,NA,TRBJ1-1,TGTGCCAGCAGCTACACAGCCGCTGAAGCTTTCTTT,CASSYTAAEAFF
TRBV6-5,NA,TRBD2,TRBJ2-3,TGTGCCAGCAGTCTAGCGGGAGGATTTGTAGATACGCAGTATTTT,CASSLAGGFVDTQYF
TRBV6-6,NA,TRBD2,TRBJ2-7,TGTGCCAGCAAACCGGGACTAGCGGGAGTCGAGCAGTACTTC,CASKPGLAGVEQYF
TRBV11-2,NA,NA,TRBJ2-7,TGTGCCAGCAGCTTATTGGTAGGGGATTACGAGCAGTACTTC,CASSLLVGDYEQYF
TRBV6-5,NA,TRBD1,TRBJ1-5,TGTGCCAGCAGCCTCTTACAGGGGGGTCAGCCCCAGCATTTT,CASSLLQGGQPQHF
TRBV5-1,NA,NA,TRBJ2-7,TGCGCCAGCAGCTTGGTGGGCGCCCCCTACGAGCAGTACTTC,CASSLVGAPYEQYF
TRBV18,NA,NA,TRBJ1-5,TGTGCCAGCTCACCCCGACATGAGATCGGCAATCAGCCCCAGCATTTT,CASSPRHEIGNQPQHF
TRBV7-7,NA,TRBD2,TRBJ2-5,TGTGCTAGCAGCTTAACTAGCGGGAGCCAAGAGACCCAGTACTTC,CASSLTSGSQETQYF
TRBV9,once,TRBD1,TRBJ1-5,TGTGCCAGCAGCCCCACAGGGGGCCTCAATCAGCCCCAGCATTTT,CASSPTGGLNQPQHF
TRBV10-3,NA,TRBD1,TRBJ2-1,TGTGCCATCAATCGGGACAGGGCTAATGAGCAGTTCTTC,CAINRDRANEQFF